This TCR beta chain appears in the sequencing data of a study of T cells in Graves' hyperthyroidism and ophthalmopathy. Broader study findings: Ophthalmopathy and stable hyperthyroidism were told apart by a 13 V-J model.

Note on this clonotype: The antigen is undetermined. A much larger clone sits a single nucleotide away, making a read error possible.

The germline gives CDR1 SGHTA, CDR2 FQGNSA. The CDR3 totals 13 residues. Trimming stripped 8 bases from V and 1 base from J, with 11 bases between. The CDR3 regions of TCR beta were amplified from RNA transcripts. A first-round RT-PCR of the TCR CDR3 used the HTBI primer set. One entry per CDR3 protein, called by TCRdb with MiXCR from the multiplex PCR reads. The sample has about 560,000 distinct CDR3 sequences, over 15% seen once. The V gene is TRBV7-2, the J gene TRBJ1-2; no firm D call. This receptor was taken from a woman between 18 and 29 years old with Graves' hyperthyroidism. The sequenced sample was blood. The CDR3 nucleotides read TGTGCCAGCGGCCAGAACAGTAACTATGGCTACACCTTC. Translation gives CASGQNSNYGYTF.